The T cell receptor (beta chain) described here comes from a study of cytomegalovirus exposure and HLA in healthy donors. The V and J ends lost 4 bases and 6 bases respectively, with 10 bases between them. CDR3 length equals 12 residues. Germline assignment: CDR1 SNHLY and CDR2 FYNNEI. The PCR used 60 Vbeta and 13 Jbeta primers. Sequenced by immunoSEQ multiplex PCR; TCRdb stores in-frame clones only, minus some. The data show approximately 180,000 clones, with 84% seen just once and roughly 5% held by the top ten. The V and J genes are TRBV2 and TRBJ2-7; D gene unclear. This TCR came from a girl aged 5-17 years in good health and CMV-seropositive. The source material was PBMCs. The CDR3 nucleotides are TGTGCCAGCAGTGTAATCGTAGCCGAGCAGTACTTC. Amino acid sequence: CASSVIVAEQYF.